This TCR beta chain emerged from a study of blood T cells in healthy people across ages. The CDR3 covers 16 residues. Trimming took 1 base from V and 0 from J, leaving 10 bases between them. The germline CDR1 and CDR2 sequences are LNHNV and YYDKDF (reference sequence). Primers used in a second PCR of roughly 6 to 11 cycles were a sample-barcoded 5' primer and a J-beta primer mix. Every cDNA molecule carried a tag from a template-switch adaptor bearing 12 random nucleotides. TCRdb reprocessed the 5' RACE reads via MiXCR and lists one record per CDR3 protein. The table lists over 950,000 distinct CDR3 sequences, around two fifths of them singletons, with around 13% in the top ten. This clonotype turned up a few times.

The chain recombines TRBV15 with TRBJ1-5; the D is unclear. The clonotype comes from a young man in good health. Sequencing was performed on blood. DNA of the CDR3: TGTGCCACCAGCAGAGTTTCAGCTTATAGCAATCAGCCCCAGCATTTT. Amino acids: CATSRVSAYSNQPQHF.